This T cell receptor beta chain came from a study of T-cell memory formation after mild COVID-19. TCRdb reanalysed the 5' RACE reads using MiXCR and keeps one entry per CDR3 protein. This sample has 500,000 to 550,000 distinct CDR3 sequences, with roughly 20% found just once. Trimming cost V 5 bases and J 4 bases; bases outside gene matches: 6. The CDR3 spans 13 residues. CDR1 is DFQATT, CDR2 SNEGSKA, per germline (reference sequence). The sequencing sample was made of PBMCs or a T cell subset sorted from them (not recorded which). This clonotype originated in an adult woman who had mild COVID-19 (a few samples of this study predate the infection). Cell type and time point are not known. This chain links TRBV20-1 with TRBJ2-5, with 8 bases lining up with TRBD2. The CDR3 nucleotides read TGCAGTGCTCGATCCCTAGCGGGAGAGACCCAGTACTTC. Residues: CSARSLAGETQYF.